The rows below give T cell receptor beta chains drawn from one sample of a study of T cell responses to AZD1222 COVID-19 vaccine. Repertoires were generated with immunoSEQ multiplex PCR, while TCRdb's copy carries only in-frame clones and drops some. The sample has about 98,000 clones; 70% to 90% are singletons. Sequencing was performed on peripheral blood, taken on day 0 of AZD1222 vaccination. These TCRs come from an adult in good health. CDR3s include the opening cysteine and the closing phenylalanine or tryptophan. Each record gives: V gene, clone size, J gene, CDR3 protein. Clone size is given for some rows only: seen once, a few or many times, or a class if the clone is expanded.

V: TRBV19
size: NA
J: TRBJ1-4
CDR3: CATQTRGNEKLFF

V: TRBV7-3
size: NA
J: TRBJ2-1
CDR3: CASSSQGGADNEQFF

V: TRBV4-3
size: NA
J: TRBJ2-1
CDR3: CASSQDSGNLEQFF

V: TRBV10-3
size: NA
J: TRBJ2-7
CDR3: CAISGANKLGTEQYF

V: TRBV19
size: NA
J: TRBJ1-4
CDR3: CASSLPHHWGHRANRKLFF

V: TRBV24-1
size: NA
J: TRBJ2-5
CDR3: CATSGSNQETQYF

V: TRBV5-8
size: NA
J: TRBJ1-4
CDR3: CASSPPSGKKLFF

V: TRBV5-4
size: NA
J: TRBJ2-4
CDR3: CASSLEPAGDIQYF

V: TRBV29-1
size: NA
J: TRBJ1-4
CDR3: CSVRGTDPNEKLFF

V: TRBV27
size: few
J: TRBJ1-1
CDR3: CASSLNGVATEAFF

V: TRBV11-3
size: NA
J: TRBJ2-2
CDR3: CASSLGGANTGELFF

V: TRBV7-2
size: NA
J: TRBJ1-6
CDR3: CASSLGTTYSPLHF

V: TRBV10-3
size: NA
J: TRBJ2-3
CDR3: CAISEDWGSGTDTQYF

V: TRBV24-1
size: NA
J: TRBJ2-2
CDR3: CATSDLTGLASGTNTGELFF

V: TRBV7-8
size: NA
J: TRBJ1-4
CDR3: CASSLARVATNEKLFF

V: TRBV14
size: NA
J: TRBJ1-1
CDR3: CASSKIPPGTEAFF

V: TRBV4-1
size: NA
J: TRBJ1-4
CDR3: CASSQGLKLFF